This entry lists 20 T cell receptor beta chains sequenced from one sample in a study of HIV-infected patients and healthy controls. Follow-up blood was drawn about 14 weeks, roughly three months, after antiretroviral therapy began. No cell fractionation was done, so the repertoire covers all unsorted peripheral blood T cells. cDNA was made from approximately 500 ng RNA using alpha and beta constant primers. Alpha and beta chain libraries were made separately by chain-specific third strand synthesis with multiplexing indices. TCRdb itself ran the 5' RACE reads through MiXCR, one entry per CDR3 protein. This repertoire shows around 20,000 distinct CDR3 sequences, about 8.5% found once; its top ten account for over 20%. The sequencing here drew on blood, taken during antiretroviral therapy. Every receptor here comes from an adult with HIV infection.

This clonotype was detected ten times or more. The V call is TRBV28, the J call TRBJ2-7; D is undetermined. From germline, CDR1 is MDHEN and CDR2 SYDVKM. The V end was cut by 4 bases, the J end by 0 bases, with 10 bases between. This CDR3 is built from 14 residues. CDR3 nucleotide sequence: TGTGCCAGCAGTTCCGCCCCAGGCTCCTACGAGCAGTACTTC. Residues: CASSSAPGSYEQYF.

This clonotype was seen repeatedly, ten times or more. This chain links TRBV7-9 with TRBJ2-7; D is perhaps TRBD1 or TRBD2 (5 bases each). With 3 bases removed from V and 2 bases from J, the gap between germline ends came to 11 bases. The CDR3 contains 14 residues. Germline lookup yields CDR1 SEHNR and CDR2 FQNEAQ (reference sequence). The CDR3 bases are TGTGCCAGCAGCTTCCGGGACCTTCCCTACGAGCAGTACTTC. This translates into CASSFRDLPYEQYF.

In DNA, the CDR3 is TGTGCCAGCAGCCAAGGTTTCGAAGAACTAGCGGGAGGTGAAGAGACCCAGTACTTC. Protein sequence: CASSQGFEELAGGEETQYF. The J gene is TRBJ2-5, the V gene TRBV3-1; TRBD2 matches at 12 bases. V shed 1 base, J shed 3 bases, and the junction held 12 bases outside the gene matches. The CDR3 covers 19 residues. Germline V gene sequence: CDR1 LGHDT, CDR2 YNNKEL (reference sequence).

This clonotype was counted many times. The V call is TRBV29-1, the J call TRBJ2-7; D possibly uses TRBD1 or TRBD2 (6 bases each). With 1 base removed from V and 6 bases from J, the gap between germline ends came to 13 bases. CDR1 is SQVTM, CDR2 ANQGSEA, per germline. The CDR3 sequence is 13 residues long. The CDR3: CSVEGRGLAEQYF. The CDR3 coding sequence is TGCAGCGTTGAAGGACGGGGGCTGGCCGAGCAGTACTTC.

This clonotype rates as large. The V call is TRBV29-1, the J call TRBJ2-1, with D unresolved. The V end was cut by 6 bases, the J end by 5 bases, with 14 bases between. CDR3 length: 13 amino acids. Germline V gene lookup returns CDR1 SQVTM and CDR2 ANQGSEA. The CDR3 nucleotides read TGCAGCGTCCGACCGCAGACACACAATGAGCAGTTCTTC. Translating it yields CSVRPQTHNEQFF.

This clonotype was observed at least ten times. V is TRBV19 and J is TRBJ2-1; maybe TRBD2 (7 bases). Germline V gene data show CDR1 as LNHDA and CDR2 as SQIVND (reference sequence). CDR3 length: 17 amino acids. V lost 0 bases and J 4 bases, leaving 16 bases between the germline ends. The chain's CDR3 is CASSIEKWGGQYNEQFF. The CDR3 DNA follows: TGTGCCAGTAGTATAGAAAAGTGGGGGGGCCAGTACAATGAGCAGTTCTTC.

This clonotype was observed at least ten times. The rearrangement links TRBV9 to TRBJ1-5; unclear D gene. Per germline, CDR1 SGDLS and CDR2 YYNGEE. V was cut by 0 bases and J by 0 bases, with 4 bases left in between. This CDR3 contains 14 residues. The CDR3, as DNA: TGTGCCAGCAGCGTAGGGGATAGCAATCAGCCCCAGCATTTT. Protein product: CASSVGDSNQPQHF.

DNA for the CDR3: TGCAGTGCTAGAGATCCAGGTAAACCTGAAGCTTTCTTT. It is translated as CSARDPGKPEAFF. The gene calls are TRBV20-1 and TRBJ1-1, with D hard to call. The CDR3 is 13 amino acids. V shed 0 bases and J shed 6 bases, with 11 bases lying between them. Germline CDR1 DFQATT, CDR2 SNEGSKA (reference sequence).

This clonotype is labeled medium-sized. This chain joins TRBV6-6 and TRBJ1-5; 7 nucleotides agree with TRBD1. Trimming cost V 6 bases and J 9 bases; bases outside gene matches: 5. CDR3 length: 12 residues. From germline, CDR1 is MNHNY and CDR2 SVGAGI (reference sequence). In DNA, the CDR3 is TGTGCCAGCAGAACAGGGGTGAGGCCCCAGCATTTT. As protein: CASRTGVRPQHF.

This clonotype was seen repeatedly, ten times or more. The chain combines TRBV6-5 with TRBJ2-7, with D perhaps TRBD1 (5 bases). V lost 6 bases to trimming and J lost 2 bases, with 14 bases between them. The germline V gene encodes CDR1 MNHEY and CDR2 SVGAGI. The CDR3 totals 14 residues. The CDR3 nucleotides are TGTGCCAGCAGCCCCCGACAGCCACCCTACGAGCAGTACTTC. This translates into CASSPRQPPYEQYF.

The V and J genes are TRBV3-1 and TRBJ1-2, with 9 bases lining up with TRBD1. Looked up from germline, CDR1 is LGHDT and CDR2 is YNNKEL (reference sequence). The trim removed 2 bases at V and 6 bases at J, leaving 1 base unmatched. The CDR3 has 13 amino acids. CDR3 DNA: TGTGCCAGCAGCCAAAGACAGGGGGATGGCTACACCTTC. It codes for CASSQRQGDGYTF.

This clonotype was recorded at least ten times. The rearrangement joins TRBV2 to TRBJ2-1; TRBD2 matches 12 bases. Germline CDR1 reads SNHLY; CDR2 reads FYNNEI. The CDR3 is 15 residues long. The J segment lost 7 bases and the V segment lost 4 bases, leaving 5 bases of the junction unmatched. CDR3 sequence reads: CASSVGLAGMNEQFF. CDR3 sequence (DNA): TGTGCCAGCAGTGTTGGACTAGCGGGGATGAATGAGCAGTTCTTC.

The table lists this clonotype with many counts. V is TRBV15 and J is TRBJ2-4, with 10 bases that match TRBD1. J lost 9 bases, V lost 0 bases, and 8 bases had no gene match. Germline V gene lookup returns CDR1 LNHNV and CDR2 YYDKDF (reference sequence). This CDR3 is built from 16 residues. The CDR3 loop is CATSRDGQGGPTIQYF. The CDR3 bases are TGTGCCACCAGCAGAGACGGACAGGGGGGCCCAACCATTCAGTACTTC. Together with reference TRBV15 and TRBJ2-4, the CDR3 gives the full variable domain: DAMVIQNPRYQVTQFGKPVTLSCSQTLNHNVMYWYQQKSSQAPKLLFHYYDKDFNNEADTPDNFQSRRPNTSFCFLDIRSPGLGDTAMYLCATSRDGQGGPTIQYFGAGTRLSVL.

At least ten counts were recorded for this clonotype. The rearrangement joins TRBV20-1 to TRBJ2-3, with 7 bases fitting TRBD2. This CDR3 spans 15 amino acids. V dropped 3 bases and J dropped 3; count of bases not matched to a gene: 9. In germline, CDR1 is DFQATT, CDR2 SNEGSKA (reference sequence). CDR3 region: CSASPGLLSTDTQYF. The CDR3 nucleotides are TGCAGTGCTAGCCCGGGACTACTAAGTACAGATACGCAGTATTTT.

In its sample, this clonotype was seen many times. The chain combines TRBV28 with TRBJ2-1; weak D call: TRBD1 (5 bases). Trimming removed 5 bases at V and 3 bases at J, with 5 bases between. Germline V CDR1 and CDR2: MDHEN, SYDVKM. The CDR3 length is 12 residues. DNA for the CDR3: TGTGCCAGCAGTAGGGGCTACAATGAGCAGTTCTTC. It is translated as CASSRGYNEQFF.

This clonotype showed up many times. The rearrangement uses TRBV10-2 and TRBJ2-3; no clear D gene. Trimming took off 2 bases at V and 5 bases at J, with 5 bases between the two ends. Germline V gives CDR1 WSHSY, CDR2 SAAADI. CDR3 length: 12 amino acids. CDR3 sequence (DNA): TGCGCCAGCAGTGAGGTCAGAGATACGCAGTATTTT. It is translated as CASSEVRDTQYF.

This clonotype was picked up many times. This chain uses TRBV11-2 with TRBJ1-4, with a weak D call TRBD1 (5 bases). The germline V and J ends were trimmed by 0 bases and 2 bases, with 13 bases remaining between them. Germline CDR1 and CDR2: SGHAT and FQNNGV. The CDR3 covers 17 residues. This CDR3 reads CASSLDWSTETNEKLFF. The CDR3 DNA follows: TGTGCCAGCAGCTTAGATTGGTCGACAGAGACTAATGAAAAACTGTTTTTT.

This clonotype has ten or more counts. The chain employs TRBV6-6 and TRBJ1-2; D might be TRBD1 (5 bases). CDR1 and CDR2 from the germline V gene are MNHNY and SVGAGI (reference sequence). Trimming removed 2 bases at V and 8 bases at J, with 12 bases between. CDR3 length: 13 amino acids. The DNA of the CDR3 is TGTGCCAGCAGTTACGGGCTCACAGGCGGCTACACCTTC. It is translated as CASSYGLTGGYTF.

This clonotype came up many times. The V call is TRBV20-1, the J call TRBJ2-1; 8 bases match TRBD2. With V trimmed by 8 bases and J by 13 bases, 13 bases remained unmatched. The germline gives CDR1 DFQATT, CDR2 SNEGSKA (reference sequence). The CDR3 loop spans 12 amino acids. For the CDR3, the DNA is TGCAGTACCGGCGAGCCCGGGGGGGCCCAGTTCTTC. It codes for CSTGEPGGAQFF.

This clonotype was recorded many times. This chain connects TRBV2 to TRBJ1-5, with D hard to call. Germline loops: CDR1 SNHLY, CDR2 FYNNEI. Between the trimmed V and J ends, which lost 4 bases and 1 base, there was a span of 11 bases. The CDR3 length is 15 residues. The CDR3 region has the DNA TGTGCCAGCAGTGTTACGGGTAAGAGCAATCAGCCCCAGCATTTT. This gives the protein CASSVTGKSNQPQHF. Full variable domain (remainder filled in from reference TRBV2 and TRBJ1-5): EPEVTQTPSHQVTQMGQEVILRCVPISNHLYFYWYRQILGQKVEFLVSFYNNEISEKSEIFDDQFSVERPDGSNFTLKIRSTKLEDSAMYFCASSVTGKSNQPQHFGDGTRLSIL.